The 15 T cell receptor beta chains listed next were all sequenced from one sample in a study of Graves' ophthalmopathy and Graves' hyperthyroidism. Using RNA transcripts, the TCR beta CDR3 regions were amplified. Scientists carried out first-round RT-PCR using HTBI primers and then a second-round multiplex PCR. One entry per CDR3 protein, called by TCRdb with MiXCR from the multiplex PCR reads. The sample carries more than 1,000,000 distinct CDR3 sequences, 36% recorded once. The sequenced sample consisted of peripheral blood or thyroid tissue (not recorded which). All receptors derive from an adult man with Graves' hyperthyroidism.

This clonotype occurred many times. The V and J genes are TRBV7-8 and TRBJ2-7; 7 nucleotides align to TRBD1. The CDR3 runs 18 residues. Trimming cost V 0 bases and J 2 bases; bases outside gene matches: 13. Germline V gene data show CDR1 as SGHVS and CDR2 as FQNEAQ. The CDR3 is CASSLAFVGQPHPYEQYF. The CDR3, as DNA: TGTGCCAGCAGCTTAGCGTTTGTGGGACAGCCCCACCCCTACGAGCAGTACTTC.

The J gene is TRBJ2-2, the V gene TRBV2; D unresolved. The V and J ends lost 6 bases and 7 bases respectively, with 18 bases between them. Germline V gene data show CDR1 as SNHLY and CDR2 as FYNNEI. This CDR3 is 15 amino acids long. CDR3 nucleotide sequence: TGTGCCAGCAGCGACATCACCGCACTGAACGGGGAGCTGTTTTTT. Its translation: CASSDITALNGELFF.

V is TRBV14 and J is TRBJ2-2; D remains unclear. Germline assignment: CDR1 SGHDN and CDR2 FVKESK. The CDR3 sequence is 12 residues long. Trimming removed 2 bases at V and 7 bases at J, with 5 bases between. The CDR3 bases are TGTGCCAGCAGCCAAAGCGACGGGGAGCTGTTTTTT. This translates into CASSQSDGELFF. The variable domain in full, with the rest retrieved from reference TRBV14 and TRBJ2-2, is EAGVTQFPSHSVIEKGQTVTLRCDPISGHDNLYWYRRVMGKEIKFLLHFVKESKQDESGMPNNRFLAERTGGTYSTLKVQPAELEDSGVYFCASSQSDGELFFGEGSRLTVL.

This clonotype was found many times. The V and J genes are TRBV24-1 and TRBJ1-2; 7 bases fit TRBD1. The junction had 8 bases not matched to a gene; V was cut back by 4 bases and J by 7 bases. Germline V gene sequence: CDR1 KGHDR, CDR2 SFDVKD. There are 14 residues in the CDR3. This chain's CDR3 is CATSDPGQWIGYTF. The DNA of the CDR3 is TGTGCCACCAGTGACCCGGGACAGTGGATTGGCTACACCTTC.

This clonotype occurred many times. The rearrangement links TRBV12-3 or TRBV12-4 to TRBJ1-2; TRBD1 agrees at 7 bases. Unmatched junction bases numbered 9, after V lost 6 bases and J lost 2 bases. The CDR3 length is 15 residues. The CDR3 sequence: CASRPKTGSNYGYTF. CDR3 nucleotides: TGTGCCAGCAGGCCCAAGACAGGGTCGAACTATGGCTACACCTTC.

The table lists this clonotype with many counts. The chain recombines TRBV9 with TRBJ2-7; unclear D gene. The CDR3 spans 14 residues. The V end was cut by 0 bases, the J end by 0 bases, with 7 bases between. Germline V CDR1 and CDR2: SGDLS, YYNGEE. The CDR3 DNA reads TGTGCCAGCAGCGTAGGGCACCCCTCCTACGAGCAGTACTTC. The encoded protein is CASSVGHPSYEQYF. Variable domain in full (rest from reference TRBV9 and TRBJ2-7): DSGVTQTPKHLITATGQRVTLRCSPRSGDLSVYWYQQSLDQGLQFLIQYYNGEERAKGNILERFSAQQFPDLHSELNLSSLELGDSALYFCASSVGHPSYEQYFGPGTRLTVT.

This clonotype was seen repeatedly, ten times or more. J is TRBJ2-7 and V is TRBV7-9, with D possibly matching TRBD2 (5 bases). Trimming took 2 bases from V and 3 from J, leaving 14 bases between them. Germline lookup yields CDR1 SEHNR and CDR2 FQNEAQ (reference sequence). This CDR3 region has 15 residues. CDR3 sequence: CASSLTEAGYYEQYF. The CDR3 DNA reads TGTGCCAGCAGCTTAACGGAGGCTGGGTACTACGAGCAGTACTTC.

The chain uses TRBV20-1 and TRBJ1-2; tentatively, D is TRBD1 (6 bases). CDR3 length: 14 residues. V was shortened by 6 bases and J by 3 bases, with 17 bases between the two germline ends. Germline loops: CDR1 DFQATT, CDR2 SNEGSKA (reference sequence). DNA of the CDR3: TGCAGTGCCACCCGTCAGGCAGGGGACTATGGCTACACCTTC. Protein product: CSATRQAGDYGYTF.

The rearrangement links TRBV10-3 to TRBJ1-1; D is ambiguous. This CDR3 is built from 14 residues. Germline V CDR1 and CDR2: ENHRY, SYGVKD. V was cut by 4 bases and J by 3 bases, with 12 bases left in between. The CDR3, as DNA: TGTGCCATCAGTGCCGGGGATCAAGACACTGAAGCTTTCTTT. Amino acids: CAISAGDQDTEAFF.

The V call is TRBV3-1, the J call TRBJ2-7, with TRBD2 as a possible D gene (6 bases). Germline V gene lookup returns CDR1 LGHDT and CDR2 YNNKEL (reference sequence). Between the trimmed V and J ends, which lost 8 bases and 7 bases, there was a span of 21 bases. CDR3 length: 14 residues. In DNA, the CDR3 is TGTGCCAGCGCGCCGGGACTCACGATCGGGGAGCAGTACTTC. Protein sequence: CASAPGLTIGEQYF.

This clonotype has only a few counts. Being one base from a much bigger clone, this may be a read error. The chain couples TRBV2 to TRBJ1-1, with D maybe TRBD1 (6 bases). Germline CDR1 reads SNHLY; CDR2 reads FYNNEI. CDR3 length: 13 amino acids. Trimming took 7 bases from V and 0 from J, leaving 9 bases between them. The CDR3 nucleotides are TGTGCCAGCAAATCAGGGGTGAACACTGAAGCTTTCTTT. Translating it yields CASKSGVNTEAFF. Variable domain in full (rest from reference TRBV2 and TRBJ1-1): EPEVTQTPSHQVTQMGQEVILRCVPISNHLYFYWYRQILGQKVEFLVSFYNNEISEKSEIFDDQFSVERPDGSNFTLKIRSTKLEDSAMYFCASKSGVNTEAFFGQGTRLTVV.

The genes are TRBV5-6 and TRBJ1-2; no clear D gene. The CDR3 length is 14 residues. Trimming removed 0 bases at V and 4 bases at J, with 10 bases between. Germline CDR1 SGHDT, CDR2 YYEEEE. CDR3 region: CASSLGATSYGYTF. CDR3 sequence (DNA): TGTGCCAGCAGCTTGGGGGCAACCTCCTATGGCTACACCTTC.

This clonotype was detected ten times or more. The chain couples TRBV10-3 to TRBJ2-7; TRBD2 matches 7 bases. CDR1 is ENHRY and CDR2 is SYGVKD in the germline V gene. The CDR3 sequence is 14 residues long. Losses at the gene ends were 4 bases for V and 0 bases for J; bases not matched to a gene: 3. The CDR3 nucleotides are TGTGCCATCAGTGTTAAGCGGGACTCCTACGAGCAGTACTTC. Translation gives CAISVKRDSYEQYF.

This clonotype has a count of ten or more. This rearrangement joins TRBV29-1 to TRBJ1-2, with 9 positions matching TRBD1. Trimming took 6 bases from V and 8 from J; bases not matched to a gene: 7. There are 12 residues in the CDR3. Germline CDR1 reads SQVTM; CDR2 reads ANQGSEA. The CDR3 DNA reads TGCAGCGTCCCGGACAGGGGAATCGGCTACACCTTC. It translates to CSVPDRGIGYTF.

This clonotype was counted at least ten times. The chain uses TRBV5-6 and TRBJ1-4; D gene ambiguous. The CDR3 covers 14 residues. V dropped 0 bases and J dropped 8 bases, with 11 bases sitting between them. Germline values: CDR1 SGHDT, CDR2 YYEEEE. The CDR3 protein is CASSLGGSAEKLFF. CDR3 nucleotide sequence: TGTGCCAGCAGCTTGGGAGGGTCGGCGGAAAAACTGTTTTTT.